This TCR beta chain is drawn from a study of siplizumab effects on memory and regulatory T cells. Here immunoSEQ multiplex PCR was the method, and the copy in TCRdb shows in-frame clones only, minus some. The sample shows about 120,000 clones, around 94% of them seen only once. The CDR3 is 14 residues long. The germline V gene has CDR1 SGHRS and CDR2 YFSETQ. Trimming stripped 0 bases from V and 2 bases from J, with 7 bases between. The sample consisted of non-Treg CD4+ T cells sorted from blood. The TCR originated in a human donor in good health. The chain recombines TRBV5-1 with TRBJ2-3; D is unresolved. Written as DNA, the CDR3 is TGCGCCAGCAGCTTGGAGGGCCCCACAGATACGCAGTATTTT. Translation: CASSLEGPTDTQYF.